These T cell receptor beta chains were read from a single sample in a study of cytomegalovirus exposure and HLA in healthy donors. The assay was immunoSEQ multiplex PCR, and TCRdb's table has in-frame clones only and misses some. Among around 120,000 clones, about 79% were seen once, and the ten largest hold 2% to 3%. The specimen was PBMCs. All receptors derive from a man in his fifties or sixties in good health and CMV-seronegative. Both conserved end residues are part of each CDR3. The order of the fields is V gene, J gene, D gene, clone size, CDR3 DNA, CDR3 protein. A D gene is named only where the DNA matches it firmly. Size is omitted from some rows. Given values are once, few, many or a class for expanded clones.

>TRBV12-5|TRBJ2-2|-|-
TGTGCTAGTGGTTTGGCGTGGGAGGACACCGGGGAGCTGTTTTTT
CASGLAWEDTGELFF
>TRBV5-6|TRBJ1-2|-|-
TGTGCCAGCAGCTTCCTGACAGACCGCTACACCTTC
CASSFLTDRYTF
>TRBV19|TRBJ1-6|-|-
TGTGCCAGTAGTACCCATAGACAGGACGGTTCACCCCTCCACTTT
CASSTHRQDGSPLHF
>TRBV7-9|TRBJ2-2|TRBD1|-
TGTGCCAGCAGCGAAAAGGACAGGGCCCCCGGGGAGCTGTTTTTT
CASSEKDRAPGELFF
>TRBV6-1|TRBJ1-1|-|-
TGTGCCAGCAGGGGATGGGGGGAATACACTGAAGCTTTCTTT
CASRGWGEYTEAFF
>TRBV30|TRBJ1-2|-|-
TGTGCCTGGAGTGCATACAGGGCCCAGGGGTATGGCTACACCTTC
CAWSAYRAQGYGYTF
>TRBV6-6|TRBJ2-5|TRBD2|-
TGTGCCAGCAGTTCGACTAGCGGGGGGGACCAAGAGACCCAGTACTTC
CASSSTSGGDQETQYF
>TRBV5-1|TRBJ2-7|-|-
TGCGCCAGCAGCGTGGACCAGGGCTACGAGCAGTACTTC
CASSVDQGYEQYF
>TRBV6-5|TRBJ1-2|-|-
TGTGCCAGCAGTTACTCGGGGGGTGGGTATGGCTACACCTTC
CASSYSGGGYGYTF
>TRBV13|TRBJ2-7|-|-
TGTGCCAGCAGCTTCAGGGAACGGCCTCAACTCGAGCAGTACTTC
CASSFRERPQLEQYF
>TRBV5-1|TRBJ1-5|TRBD1|-
TGCGCCAGCAGCCCAGGACAGGGAGGCAATCAGCCCCAGCATTTT
CASSPGQGGNQPQHF
>TRBV13|TRBJ2-1|TRBD1|-
TGTGCCAGCAGCTACGCACAGGGGGCGATGAATGAGCAGTTCTTC
CASSYAQGAMNEQFF
>TRBV10-3|TRBJ2-5|TRBD1|-
TGTGCCATCAGTAGTCGGACAGGGCAAGAGACCCAGTACTTC
CAISSRTGQETQYF
>TRBV4-1|TRBJ1-2|-|-
TGCGCCAGCAGCCATCAAGGGGTGAGCACCTTC
CASSHQGVSTF
>TRBV21-1|TRBJ1-5|-|few
TGTGCCAGCAGCAAAGTTATAAGGGAGGATCAGCCCCAGCATTTT
CASSKVIREDQPQHF
>TRBV6-1|TRBJ2-1|-|once
TGTGCCAGCAGTGAAGCAGGGGCGCGTCGGGATGAGCAGTTCTTC
CASSEAGARRDEQFF
>TRBV6-5|TRBJ2-7|-|few
TGTGCCAGCACCCCGACAGGCAGCGACGAGCAGTACTTC
CASTPTGSDEQYF
>TRBV7-2|TRBJ2-1|TRBD2|-
TGTGCCAGCAGCCCCAGAGGGCAGCGGGGGGGCGTTGAGCAGTTCTTC
CASSPRGQRGGVEQFF
>TRBV19|TRBJ1-5|TRBD1|-
TGTGCCAGTAGGACGACAGGGGAAGGGATTCAGCCCCAGCATTTT
CASRTTGEGIQPQHF
>TRBV5-6|TRBJ1-2|TRBD1|-
TGTGCCAGCAGCCCTGGGACAGGGGACTATGGCTACACCTTC
CASSPGTGDYGYTF
>TRBV16|TRBJ2-5|TRBD1|few
TGTGCCAGCAGCCAAACCACAGGGGAAGAGACCCAGTACTTC
CASSQTTGEETQYF
>TRBV11-1|TRBJ2-7|TRBD1|-
TGTGCCAGCAGCCCTCCGGACAGGGGAGGCCACGAGCAGTACTTC
CASSPPDRGGHEQYF
>TRBV7-8|TRBJ1-1|TRBD1|-
TGTGCCAGCAATAGACAGGGACACCGGCTGCTATCGATAGGAACTGAAGCTTTCTTT
CASNRQGHRLLSIGTEAFF
>TRBV7-7|TRBJ2-6|-|-
TGTGCTAGCAGCTTAGGAGGGCTGAGCTCTGGGGCCAACGTCCTGACTTTC
CASSLGGLSSGANVLTF
>TRBV4-1|TRBJ2-1|TRBD1|-
TGCGCCAGCAGCCAAGGGGACAGGGGGCGAAGTGAGCAGTTCTTC
CASSQGDRGRSEQFF
>TRBV4-2|TRBJ1-2|-|-
TGTGCCAGCAGCCAAGACGTGACAAGAACTAACTATGGCTACACCTTC
CASSQDVTRTNYGYTF
>TRBV5-1|TRBJ1-6|-|-
TGCGCCAGCAGCTCAGACAGGACTAATTCACCCCTCCACTTT
CASSSDRTNSPLHF
>TRBV11-3|TRBJ2-3|-|-
TGTGCCAGCAGCGGCCGAGGCCAGGGGTCAGGACAGACAGATACGCAGTATTTT
CASSGRGQGSGQTDTQYF
>TRBV5-4|TRBJ2-3|TRBD2|-
TGTGCCAGCAGCTTTCGCGGGGGGGAAGATACGCAGTATTTT
CASSFRGGEDTQYF
>TRBV30|TRBJ2-1|-|-
TGTGCCTGGAGTCCGTCGAGGGCCGTGGCGGGCAATGAGCAGTTCTTC
CAWSPSRAVAGNEQFF
>TRBV5-1|TRBJ2-1|-|-
TGCGCCAGCAGCTTGTATGGGCCTATCGACTACAATGAGCAGTTCTTC
CASSLYGPIDYNEQFF